A single sample is the source of the 23 T cell receptor beta chains below, sequenced in a study of blood T cells in healthy people across ages. Combining a sample-barcoded 5' primer with a J-beta primer mix, a second PCR ran for roughly 6 to 12 cycles. TCRdb reanalysed the 5' RACE reads using MiXCR and keeps one entry per CDR3 protein. Of around 800,000 distinct CDR3 sequences in the sample, less than 80% were seen once. Sequenced sample: blood. The receptors shown here come from a man aged 25-40 years in good health.

In regard to this clonotype: The junction and the germline gene differ at one end; a read error may be behind it. CDR3 amino acids: CACSQPGLVGTDTQYF. CDR3 nucleotide sequence: TGTGCCTGCAGTCAACCGGGCCTAGTGGGGACAGATACGCAGTATTTT. The V call is TRBV12-3 or TRBV12-4, the J call TRBJ2-3; no reliable D call. The CDR3 contains 16 residues.

This clonotype was observed a few times. This chain connects TRBV11-2 to TRBJ2-5, with a possible D match to TRBD1 (5 bases). The ends were cut back, 0 bases at V and 11 bases at J, with 16 bases in the middle. Germline V gene data show CDR1 as SGHAT and CDR2 as FQNNGV. CDR3 length: 14 amino acids. CDR3 sequence reads: CASSLERQAGAQYF. The CDR3 DNA reads TGTGCCAGCAGCTTAGAAAGGCAGGCTGGGGCACAGTACTTC.

CDR3 protein: CASSVEDLTETQYF. CDR3 nucleotide sequence: TGTGCCAGCAGCGTAGAGGACCTAACAGAGACCCAGTACTTC. The V gene is TRBV9, the J gene TRBJ2-5, with D unclear. Looked up from germline, CDR1 is SGDLS and CDR2 is YYNGEE. V lost 0 bases, J lost 4 bases, and 10 bases lay in between. The CDR3 is made up of 14 amino acids. Based on the CDR3 plus reference TRBV9 and TRBJ2-5, the full variable domain is DSGVTQTPKHLITATGQRVTLRCSPRSGDLSVYWYQQSLDQGLQFLIQYYNGEERAKGNILERFSAQQFPDLHSELNLSSLELGDSALYFCASSVEDLTETQYFGPGTRLLVL.

This clonotype has just a few counts. The CDR3 protein is CSVETGARPTNEQFF. DNA for the CDR3: TGCAGCGTTGAAACAGGTGCCCGACCAACCAATGAGCAGTTCTTC. This chain uses TRBV29-1 with TRBJ2-1; tentatively, D is TRBD1 (5 bases). V was shortened by 2 bases and J by 6 bases, with 17 bases between the two germline ends. The germline CDR1 and CDR2 sequences are SQVTM and ANQGSEA. The CDR3 covers 15 residues.

There are a few counts of this clonotype. The genes are TRBV10-3 and TRBJ2-3; D gene ambiguous. Germline V lookup: CDR1 ENHRY, CDR2 SYGVKD. Between the trimmed V and J ends, which lost 6 bases and 2 bases, there was a span of 18 bases. This CDR3 comprises 16 residues. The CDR3 reads CAISTVIAETTDTQYF. DNA of the CDR3: TGTGCCATCAGCACTGTAATTGCAGAGACCACAGATACGCAGTATTTT.

Ten or more counts support this clonotype. This chain uses TRBV10-3 with TRBJ2-7; TRBD2 is a possible D gene (6 bases). Germline V gene data show CDR1 as ENHRY and CDR2 as SYGVKD. The ends were cut back, 3 bases at V and 2 bases at J, with 11 bases in the middle. The length of the CDR3 is 14 residues. CDR3 in DNA: TGTGCCATCAGTGATGGCGGGGCCGCCTACGAGCAGTACTTC. This codes for CAISDGGAAYEQYF.

This clonotype has a count of ten or more. The V gene is TRBV5-1, the J gene TRBJ2-7; 10 bases map to TRBD1. The CDR3 runs 14 residues. With 4 bases clipped from V and 7 bases from J, the junction kept 8 bases outside the gene matches. Germline CDR1 and CDR2: SGHRS and YFSETQ. The CDR3 DNA is TGCGCCAGCAGCCTGGGACAGGGGATCGGAGAGCAGTACTTC. Translating gives CASSLGQGIGEQYF.

This chain links TRBV15 with TRBJ1-2; D unclear. The V end was cut by 2 bases, the J end by 7 bases, with 14 bases between. Germline loops: CDR1 LNHNV, CDR2 YYDKDF (reference sequence). The CDR3 is 14 amino acids. The CDR3 sequence: CATSRPGTSFGYTF. The CDR3 DNA reads as TGTGCCACCAGCAGACCAGGCACTTCGTTTGGCTACACCTTC.

Here the CDR3 reads CAISESFGGLTYEQYF. The DNA of the CDR3 is TGTGCCATCAGTGAGTCTTTTGGGGGGTTGACCTACGAGCAGTACTTC. This sequence joins TRBV10-3 and TRBJ2-4, with TRBD2 as a possible D gene (6 bases). TRBJ2-7 explains the end of the DNA better; the J call may be wrong. This CDR3 is 16 amino acids long. The germline V gene encodes CDR1 ENHRY and CDR2 SYGVKD.

The chain carries TRBV4-3 and TRBJ2-7; D uncertain. The length of the CDR3 is 16 residues. Looked up from germline, CDR1 is LGHNA and CDR2 is YSLEER. V shed 0 bases and J shed 4 bases, with 16 bases lying between them. The DNA of the CDR3 is TGCGCCAGCAGCCAAGAACCTTACCTCCATATTTACGAGCAGTACTTC. Protein sequence: CASSQEPYLHIYEQYF.

V and J are TRBV11-3 and TRBJ2-1; D may be TRBD2 (6 bases). CDR1 is SGHNT, CDR2 YENEEA, per germline. Trimming took 5 bases from V and 2 from J, leaving 13 bases between them. The CDR3 sequence is 15 residues long. The CDR3 region has the DNA TGTGCCAGCAGCCTTGCGGGAACCACCTACAATGAGCAGTTCTTC. Translating it yields CASSLAGTTYNEQFF.

Here the CDR3 reads CASSGTMGNEQYF. In nucleotides, the CDR3 is TGTGCCAGCAGCGGTACTATGGGGAATGAGCAGTACTTC. The gene calls are TRBV9 and TRBJ2-7; D unresolved. V lost 3 bases, J lost 7 bases, and 14 bases lay in between. Germline CDR1 and CDR2: SGDLS and YYNGEE. The CDR3 length is 13 residues.

The genes are TRBV6-6 and TRBJ1-3; tentatively, D is TRBD1 (5 bases). Between the trimmed V and J ends, which lost 6 bases and 2 bases, there was a span of 11 bases. CDR1 MNHNY and CDR2 SVGAGI come from the germline V gene (reference sequence). This CDR3 is 14 amino acids long. The CDR3 bases are TGTGCCAGCAGCCCCGGGGGGGCTGGAAACACCATATATTTT. Translation gives CASSPGGAGNTIYF.

The genes are TRBV20-1 and TRBJ2-4; the D gene is possibly TRBD2 (7 bases). The end of the DNA is better explained by TRBJ2-7, so the J call may be wrong. The V gene's germline CDR1 is DFQATT and CDR2 SNEGSKA (reference sequence). This CDR3 has 13 residues. Written as DNA, the CDR3 is TGCAGTGCTTCAGCGGGACATTTCTACGAGCAGTACTTC. Amino acid sequence: CSASAGHFYEQYF.

The CDR3 loop reads CSARDRDIKYEQYF. The CDR3 coding sequence is TGCAGTGCTAGAGACCGGGACATTAAATACGAGCAGTACTTC. V gene TRBV20-1 combines with J gene TRBJ2-5; TRBD1 might be the D (6 bases). The DNA end favors TRBJ2-7, so the J call may be wrong. The CDR3 consists of 14 residues. Germline-derived CDR1 and CDR2 are DFQATT and SNEGSKA (reference sequence).

The rearrangement links TRBV6-1 to TRBJ1-1, with TRBD1 matching over 7 bases. With 3 bases clipped from V and 0 bases from J, the junction kept 4 bases outside the gene matches. This CDR3 is 15 amino acids long. CDR1 and CDR2 from the germline V gene are MNHNS and SASEGT. CDR3 coding DNA: TGTGCCAGCAGTGACACAGGGGTCATGAACACTGAAGCTTTCTTT. Amino acids: CASSDTGVMNTEAFF.

This clonotype has a handful of counts. V usage is TRBV12-3 or TRBV12-4 and J usage is TRBJ1-2; the D is unclear. The CDR3 is made up of 13 amino acids. V dropped 5 bases and J dropped 8 bases, with 15 bases sitting between them. The CDR3 nucleotides are TGTGCCAGCAGTCCTCGGGCCTGGGAGGGCTACACCTTC. It encodes CASSPRAWEGYTF.

The chain combines TRBV27 with TRBJ2-1; D not resolved. V dropped 2 bases and J dropped 5 bases, with 13 bases sitting between them. The CDR3 covers 15 residues. Germline CDR1 reads MNHEY; CDR2 reads SMNVEV (reference sequence). The CDR3 nucleotides are TGTGCCAGCAGTTTAGGGGTGGCAGCCAACAATGAGCAGTTCTTC. Translation: CASSLGVAANNEQFF.

The rearrangement links TRBV5-5 to TRBJ2-1; TRBD1 agrees at 7 bases. The V segment lost 4 bases and the J segment 2 bases; nucleotides outside the gene matches: 9. Germline-derived CDR1 and CDR2 are SGHKS and YYEKEE (reference sequence). CDR3 length: 16 amino acids. CDR3 in amino acids: CASSPIMGQTYNEQFF. The CDR3 DNA sequence: TGTGCCAGCAGCCCTATAATGGGACAGACCTACAATGAGCAGTTCTTC.

The rearrangement links TRBV25-1 to TRBJ2-5, with D tentatively TRBD1 (6 bases). The ends were cut back, 6 bases at V and 3 bases at J, with 14 bases in the middle. CDR3 size: 14 residues. Germline V gene lookup returns CDR1 MGHDK and CDR2 SYGVNS. The CDR3 is CASRGDRSEETQYF. CDR3 bases: TGTGCCAGCAGAGGCGACAGGTCCGAAGAGACCCAGTACTTC.

V gene TRBV18 combines with J gene TRBJ1-1; D not resolved. Between the trimmed V and J ends, which lost 0 bases and 0 bases, there was a span of 5 bases. The CDR3 contains 14 residues. The germline V gene has CDR1 KGHSH and CDR2 LQKENI. CDR3 loop: CASSPPGLNTEAFF. CDR3 DNA: TGTGCCAGCTCACCACCGGGTTTGAACACTGAAGCTTTCTTT.

The chain couples TRBV20-1 to TRBJ2-7; tentative D call: TRBD1 (6 bases). Per germline, CDR1 DFQATT and CDR2 SNEGSKA (reference sequence). The CDR3 extends over 12 amino acids. V gave up 6 bases and J gave up 5 bases, with 14 bases separating them. CDR3 DNA sequence: TGCAGTGCCAAACAGGGTAGCAACGAGCAGTACTTC. It is translated as CSAKQGSNEQYF.

The gene calls are TRBV7-8 and TRBJ2-1; D may be TRBD2 (5 bases). V was cut by 7 bases and J by 0 bases, with 13 bases left in between. In germline, CDR1 is SGHVS, CDR2 FQNEAQ. The CDR3 covers 15 residues. As DNA, the CDR3 is TGTGCCAGCATCCTCAAAGGGAGCTCCTACAATGAGCAGTTCTTC. This sequence encodes CASILKGSSYNEQFF.